This TCR beta chain was identified during a study of identical twins. Whole-study results and caveats: Invariant T cells like MAIT and iNKT could partly confound the zero-insertion analyses.

In its sample, this clonotype was seen a few times. Its antigen is as yet unknown. Germline V lookup: CDR1 KGHDR, CDR2 SFDVKD. This CDR3 region has 18 residues. V trimming: 3 bases; J trimming: 2 bases; junction bases outside the gene matches: 9. TCRdb called the 5' RACE reads again in MiXCR, with one record for every CDR3 protein. This table has some 500,000 distinct CDR3 sequences, 14% appearing once. A further study also used this sample, focusing on yellow fever vaccine responses in identical twins.

The rearrangement joins TRBV24-1 to TRBJ2-1; 10 nucleotides match TRBD2. The source is a woman aged 18-29 years in good health. Sequencing input: CD4+ T cells sorted from blood. The DNA for the CDR3 is TGTGCCACCAGTGATAAGCCCTCACTAGCGGGGACCTACAATGAGCAGTTCTTC. This sequence encodes CATSDKPSLAGTYNEQFF.